A single sample gave rise to the 5 T cell receptor beta chains below, sequenced in a study of T cell responses to AZD1222 COVID-19 vaccine. The protocol was immunoSEQ multiplex PCR, while the TCRdb copy is restricted to in-frame clones and leaves out a portion. The sample has 120,000 to 150,000 clones; 80% to 95% are singletons. The sequencing used peripheral blood, collected on day 0 of AZD1222 vaccination. These receptors were collected from an adult in good health.

The J gene is TRBJ1-3, the V gene TRBV6-5; no clear D. CDR3 length: 11 residues. The V end was cut by 3 bases, the J end by 3 bases, with 0 bases between. CDR1 and CDR2 (germline): MNHEY, SVGAGI. The CDR3 sequence: CASSYGNTIYF. Here the CDR3 DNA reads TGTGCCAGCAGTTATGGAAACACCATATATTTT.

The CDR3 sequence is CASSQKGRTDTQYF. The CDR3 nucleotides are TGTGCCAGCAGCCAAAAGGGGAGGACAGATACGCAGTATTTT. The chain uses TRBV3-1 (or the pseudogene TRBV3-2) and TRBJ2-3; weak D call: TRBD2 (6 bases). This CDR3 has 14 residues. The germline V and J ends were trimmed by 2 bases and 3 bases, with 9 bases remaining between them. Per germline, CDR1 LGHDT and CDR2 YNNKEL (reference sequence).

The CDR3 bases are TGTGCCAGCAGCCCGGGGACAGGGGATAGCAATTCACCCCTCCACTTT. Translation: CASSPGTGDSNSPLHF. V and J are TRBV12-1 and TRBJ1-6; no check of the table's D call, TRBD1, against the DNA was made. TRBV12-1 is a recognized pseudogene. The CDR3 covers 16 residues.

The genes are TRBV20-1 and TRBJ2-7; 7 nucleotides match TRBD2. V lost 3 bases to trimming and J lost 4 bases; unmatched junction nucleotides: 3. This CDR3 region has 12 residues. Germline V gene lookup returns CDR1 DFQATT and CDR2 SNEGSKA (reference sequence). Here the CDR3 reads CSASGGGYEQYF. The CDR3 nucleotides read TGCAGTGCTAGTGGGGGGGGTTACGAGCAGTACTTC.

The genes are TRBV28 and TRBJ1-1; a weak D match, TRBD1 (5 bases). CDR3 length equals 16 residues. Trimming removed 5 bases at V and 7 bases at J, with 23 bases between. Germline CDR1 is MDHEN and CDR2 is SYDVKM. CDR3 in amino acids: CASSPSGALQRGEAFF. CDR3 DNA: TGTGCCAGCAGTCCCTCCGGGGCCCTACAAAGAGGTGAAGCTTTCTTT. The whole variable domain, remainder taken from reference TRBV28 and TRBJ1-1, is DVKVTQSSRYLVKRTGEKVFLECVQDMDHENMFWYRQDPGLGLRLIYFSYDVKMKEKGDIPEGYSVSREKKERFSLILESASTNQTSMYLCASSPSGALQRGEAFFGQGTRLTVV.